This T cell receptor (beta chain) was recorded in a study of vaccination and CD4 T cells after COVID-19. The overall study: Once diagnosed, patients had post-COVID samples drawn a median approximately 99 days later (range 35 to 161). Treatment of control cultures consisted of a CEFX pool, an HIV-1 Nef pool, or no peptide.

V shed 6 bases and J shed 7 bases, with 18 bases lying between them. Germline V lookup: CDR1 MNHEY, CDR2 SMNVEV (reference sequence). The CDR3 contains 14 residues. The sample's treatment: roughly ten-day PBMC culture with coronavirus spike peptide pools or control peptides (ViraFEST assay). T cells were expanded with peptide pools, and expanded clonotypes were identified by TCR sequencing. CD4+ T cells that had been cultured provided DNA sequenced with the Oncomine TCR Beta short-read assay. TCRdb re-called the PCR reads with MiXCR, one entry per CDR3 protein. The repertoire holds 2,500 to 3,000 distinct CDR3 sequences, approximately 76% seen once, with 24% in the top ten. Overall study results and limits: Convalescent patients displayed a median 86.3% of reactive clones emerging only post-vaccination.

Concerning this clonotype: The antigen remains undetermined.

The chain joins TRBV27 to TRBJ2-5; TRBD1 might be the D (5 bases). The source material was CD4+ T cells from blood, cultured in vitro. This clonotype was obtained from a human donor who had recovered from COVID-19. In nucleotides, the CDR3 is TGTGCCAGCAGATTAGGGGTCCTGAGACCGACCCAGTACTTC. It codes for CASRLGVLRPTQYF.